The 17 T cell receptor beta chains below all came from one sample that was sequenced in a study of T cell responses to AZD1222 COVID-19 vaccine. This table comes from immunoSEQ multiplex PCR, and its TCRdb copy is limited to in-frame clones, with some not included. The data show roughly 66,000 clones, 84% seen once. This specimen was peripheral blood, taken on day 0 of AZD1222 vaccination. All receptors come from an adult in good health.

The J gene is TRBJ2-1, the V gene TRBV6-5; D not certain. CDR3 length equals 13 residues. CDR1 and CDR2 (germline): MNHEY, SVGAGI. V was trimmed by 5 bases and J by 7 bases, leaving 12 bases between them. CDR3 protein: CASSRTLRNEQFF. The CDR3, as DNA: TGTGCCAGCAGTAGGACCCTTAGAAATGAGCAGTTCTTC.

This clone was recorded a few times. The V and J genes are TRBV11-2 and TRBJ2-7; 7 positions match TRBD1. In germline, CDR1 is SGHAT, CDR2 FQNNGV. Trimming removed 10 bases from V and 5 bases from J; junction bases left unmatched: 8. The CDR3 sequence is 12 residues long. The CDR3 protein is CANSGQTHEQYF. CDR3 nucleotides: TGTGCCAACTCGGGACAGACCCACGAGCAGTACTTC.

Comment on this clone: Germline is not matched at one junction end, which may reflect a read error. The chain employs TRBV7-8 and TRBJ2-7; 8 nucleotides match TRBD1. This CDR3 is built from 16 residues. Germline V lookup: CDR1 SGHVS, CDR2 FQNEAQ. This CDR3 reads CASILDPTGEVGEQYF. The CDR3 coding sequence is TGTGCCAGCATCTTAGATCCGACAGGGGAGGTGGGGGAGCAGTACTTC.

CDR3 protein: CASSLQRGPQETQYF. The CDR3 region has the DNA TGTGCCAGCAGCTTACAACGGGGGCCACAAGAGACCCAGTACTTC. V usage is TRBV7-6 and J usage is TRBJ2-5, with D perhaps TRBD1 or TRBD2 (6 bases each). Germline CDR1 reads SGHVS; CDR2 reads FNYEAQ. The CDR3 is made up of 15 amino acids. V was cut by 2 bases and J by 2 bases, with 12 bases left in between.

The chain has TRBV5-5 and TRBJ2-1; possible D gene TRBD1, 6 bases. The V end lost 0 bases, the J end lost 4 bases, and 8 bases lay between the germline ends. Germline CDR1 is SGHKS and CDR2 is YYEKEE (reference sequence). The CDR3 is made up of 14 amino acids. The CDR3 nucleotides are TGTGCCAGCAGCTTGGTGGGGGCGTACAATGAGCAGTTCTTC. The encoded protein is CASSLVGAYNEQFF.

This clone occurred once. The CDR3 loop is CASAHQDRDRVYEQFF. The CDR3 DNA sequence: TGTGCTAGTGCCCACCAAGACCGGGACAGGGTATATGAGCAGTTCTTC. The chain recombines TRBV12-5 with TRBJ2-1, with TRBD1 matching over 9 bases. Trimming took 7 bases from V and 8 from J; bases not matched to a gene: 15. The CDR3 spans 16 residues. The germline CDR1 and CDR2 sequences are LGHNT and FRNRAP.

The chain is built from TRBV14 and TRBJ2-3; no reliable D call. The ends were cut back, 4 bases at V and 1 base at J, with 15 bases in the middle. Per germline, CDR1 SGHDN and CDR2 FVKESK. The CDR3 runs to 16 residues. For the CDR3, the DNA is TGTGCCAGCAGCCTATTGGACCATTGGGGCACAGATACGCAGTATTTT. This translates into CASSLLDHWGTDTQYF.

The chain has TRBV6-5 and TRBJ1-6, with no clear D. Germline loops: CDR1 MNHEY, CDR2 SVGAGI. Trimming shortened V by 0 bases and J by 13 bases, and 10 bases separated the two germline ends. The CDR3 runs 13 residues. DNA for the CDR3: TGTGCCAGCAGTTACTCGACGGTGGGGCCCCTCCACTTT. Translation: CASSYSTVGPLHF.

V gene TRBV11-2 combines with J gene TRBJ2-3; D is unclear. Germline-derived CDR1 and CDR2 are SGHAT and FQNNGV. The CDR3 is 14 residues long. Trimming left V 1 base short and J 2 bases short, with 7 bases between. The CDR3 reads CASSLGVATDTQYF. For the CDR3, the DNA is TGTGCCAGCAGCTTAGGGGTTGCCACAGATACGCAGTATTTT.

CDR3 protein: CASSRGQGIDNSPLHF. The CDR3 region has the DNA TGCGCCAGCAGCCGAGGACAGGGGATTGATAATTCACCCCTCCACTTT. This sequence joins TRBV4-1 and TRBJ1-6, with TRBD1 identical over 9 bases. The J segment lost 5 bases and the V segment lost 4 bases, leaving 6 bases of the junction unmatched. The CDR3 consists of 16 residues. Germline CDR1 is MGHRA and CDR2 is YSYEKL.

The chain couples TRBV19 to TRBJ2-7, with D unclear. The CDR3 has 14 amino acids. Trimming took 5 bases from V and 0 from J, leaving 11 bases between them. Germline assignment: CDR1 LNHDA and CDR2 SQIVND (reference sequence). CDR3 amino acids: CASSPHFTSYEQYF. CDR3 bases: TGTGCCAGTAGTCCTCATTTCACCTCCTACGAGCAGTACTTC.

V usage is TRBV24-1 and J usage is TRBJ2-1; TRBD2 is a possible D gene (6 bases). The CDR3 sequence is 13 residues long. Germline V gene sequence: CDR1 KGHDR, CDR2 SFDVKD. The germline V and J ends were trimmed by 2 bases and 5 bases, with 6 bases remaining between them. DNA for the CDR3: TGTGCCACCAGTGATTGGGGGGACAATGAGCAGTTCTTC. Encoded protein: CATSDWGDNEQFF.

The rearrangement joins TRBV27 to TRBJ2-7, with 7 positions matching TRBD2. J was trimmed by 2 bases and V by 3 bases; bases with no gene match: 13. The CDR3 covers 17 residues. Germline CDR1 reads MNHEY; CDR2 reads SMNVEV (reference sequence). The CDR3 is CASSFRWAAGLTYEQYF. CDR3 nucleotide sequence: TGTGCCAGCAGTTTTCGGTGGGCAGCGGGATTGACCTACGAGCAGTACTTC.

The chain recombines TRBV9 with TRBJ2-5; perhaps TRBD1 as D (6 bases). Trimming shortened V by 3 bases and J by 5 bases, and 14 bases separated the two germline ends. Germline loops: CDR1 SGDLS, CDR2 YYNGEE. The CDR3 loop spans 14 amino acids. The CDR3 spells CASSALGGSETQYF. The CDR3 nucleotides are TGTGCCAGCAGCGCCTTAGGGGGTAGCGAGACCCAGTACTTC.

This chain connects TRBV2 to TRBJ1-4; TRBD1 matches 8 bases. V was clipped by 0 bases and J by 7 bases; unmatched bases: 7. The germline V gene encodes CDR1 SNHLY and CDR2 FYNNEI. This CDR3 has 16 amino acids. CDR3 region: CASSEALGTGAEKLFF. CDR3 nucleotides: TGTGCCAGCAGTGAAGCGCTTGGGACAGGCGCTGAAAAACTGTTTTTT.

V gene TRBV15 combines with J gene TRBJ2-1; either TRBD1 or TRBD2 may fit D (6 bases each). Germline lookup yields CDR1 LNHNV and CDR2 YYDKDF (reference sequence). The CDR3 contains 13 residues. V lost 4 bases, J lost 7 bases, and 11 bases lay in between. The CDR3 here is CATSTGEVNEQFF. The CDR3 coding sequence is TGTGCCACCAGCACAGGGGAGGTGAATGAGCAGTTCTTC.

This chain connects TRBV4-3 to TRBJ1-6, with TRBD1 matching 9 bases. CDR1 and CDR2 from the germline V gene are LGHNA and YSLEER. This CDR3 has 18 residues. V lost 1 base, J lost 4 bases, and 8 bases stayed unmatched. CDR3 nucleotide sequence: TGCGCCAGCAGCCAAGGGGACAGGGTGAATTTATATAATTCACCCCTCCACTTT. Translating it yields CASSQGDRVNLYNSPLHF.